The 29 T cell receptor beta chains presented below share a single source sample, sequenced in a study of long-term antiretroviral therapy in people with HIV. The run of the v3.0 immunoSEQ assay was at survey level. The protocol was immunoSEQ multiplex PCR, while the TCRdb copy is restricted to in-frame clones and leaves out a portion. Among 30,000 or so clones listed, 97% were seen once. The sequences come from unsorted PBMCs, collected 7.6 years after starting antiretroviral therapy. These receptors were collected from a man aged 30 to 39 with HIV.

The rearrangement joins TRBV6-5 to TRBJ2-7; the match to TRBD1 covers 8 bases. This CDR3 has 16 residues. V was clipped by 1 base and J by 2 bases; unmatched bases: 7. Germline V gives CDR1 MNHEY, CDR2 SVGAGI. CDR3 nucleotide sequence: TGTGCCAGCAGTTACTTAGGACAGGGTTTTCCCTACGAGCAGTACTTC. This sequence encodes CASSYLGQGFPYEQYF.

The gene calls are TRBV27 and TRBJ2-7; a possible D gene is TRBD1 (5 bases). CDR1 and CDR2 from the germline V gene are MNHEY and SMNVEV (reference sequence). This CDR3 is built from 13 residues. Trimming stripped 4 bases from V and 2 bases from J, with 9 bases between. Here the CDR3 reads CASSYGQTYEQYF. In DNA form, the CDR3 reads TGTGCCAGCAGTTACGGACAAACCTACGAGCAGTACTTC.

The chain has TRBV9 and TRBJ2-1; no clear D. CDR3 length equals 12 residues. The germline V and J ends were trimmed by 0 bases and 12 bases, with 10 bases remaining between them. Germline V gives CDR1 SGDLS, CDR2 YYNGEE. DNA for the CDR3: TGTGCCAGCAGCGTAGCTACGGGTGGGCAGTTCTTC. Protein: CASSVATGGQFF. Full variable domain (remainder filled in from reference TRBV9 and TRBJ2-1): DSGVTQTPKHLITATGQRVTLRCSPRSGDLSVYWYQQSLDQGLQFLIQYYNGEERAKGNILERFSAQQFPDLHSELNLSSLELGDSALYFCASSVATGGQFFGPGTRLTVL.

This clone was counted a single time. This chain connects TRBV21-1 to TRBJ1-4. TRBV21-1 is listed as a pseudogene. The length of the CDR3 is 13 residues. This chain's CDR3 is CASSGPRGEKLFF. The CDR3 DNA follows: TGTGCCAGCAGCGGACCGAGGGGTGAAAAACTGTTTTTT.

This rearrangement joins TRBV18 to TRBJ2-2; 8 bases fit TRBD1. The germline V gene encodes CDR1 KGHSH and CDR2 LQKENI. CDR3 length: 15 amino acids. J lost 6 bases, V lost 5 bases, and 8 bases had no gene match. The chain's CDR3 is CASSSQGVEAGELFF. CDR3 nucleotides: TGTGCCAGCTCATCACAGGGGGTCGAGGCCGGGGAGCTGTTTTTT.

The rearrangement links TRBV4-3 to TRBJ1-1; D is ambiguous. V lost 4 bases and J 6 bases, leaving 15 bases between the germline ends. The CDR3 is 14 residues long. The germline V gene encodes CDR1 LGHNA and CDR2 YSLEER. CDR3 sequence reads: CASSPAGSNAEAFF. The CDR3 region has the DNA TGCGCCAGCAGCCCGGCCGGGTCCAACGCTGAAGCTTTCTTT.

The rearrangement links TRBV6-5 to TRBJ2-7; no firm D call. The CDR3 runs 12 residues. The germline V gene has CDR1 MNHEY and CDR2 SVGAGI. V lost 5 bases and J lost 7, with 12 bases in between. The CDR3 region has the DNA TGTGCCAGCAGTCCTGGGGTTAGGGAGCAGTACTTC. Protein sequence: CASSPGVREQYF.

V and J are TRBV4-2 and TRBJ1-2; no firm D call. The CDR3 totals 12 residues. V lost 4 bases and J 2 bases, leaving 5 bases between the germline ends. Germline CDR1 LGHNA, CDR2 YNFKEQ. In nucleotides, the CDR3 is TGTGCCAGCAGCCCTTCAAACTATGGCTACACCTTC. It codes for CASSPSNYGYTF.

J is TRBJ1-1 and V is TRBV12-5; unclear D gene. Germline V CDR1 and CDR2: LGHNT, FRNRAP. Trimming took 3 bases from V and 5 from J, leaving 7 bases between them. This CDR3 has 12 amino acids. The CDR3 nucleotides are TGTGCTAGTGGTTTTCTGTGGACTGAAGCTTTCTTT. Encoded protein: CASGFLWTEAFF.

CDR3 in amino acids: CASRSKLAQTNTGELFF. DNA for the CDR3: TGTGCAAGTCGCTCAAAGTTGGCGCAGACGAACACCGGGGAGCTGTTTTTT. This chain uses TRBV12-2 with TRBJ2-2. TRBV12-2 is a pseudogene. This CDR3 has 17 amino acids.

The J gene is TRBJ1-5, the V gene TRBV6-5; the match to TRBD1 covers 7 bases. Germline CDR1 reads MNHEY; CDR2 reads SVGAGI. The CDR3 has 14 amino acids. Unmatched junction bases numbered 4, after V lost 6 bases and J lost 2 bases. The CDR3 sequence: CASRTGTGNQPQHF. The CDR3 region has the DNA TGTGCCAGCAGGACCGGGACAGGCAATCAGCCCCAGCATTTT.

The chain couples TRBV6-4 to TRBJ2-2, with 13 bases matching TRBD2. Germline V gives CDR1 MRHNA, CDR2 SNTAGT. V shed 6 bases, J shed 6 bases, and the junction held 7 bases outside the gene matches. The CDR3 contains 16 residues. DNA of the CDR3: TGTGCCAGCAGCATCGGACTAGCGGGAGAGGCCGGGGAGCTGTTTTTT. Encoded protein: CASSIGLAGEAGELFF.

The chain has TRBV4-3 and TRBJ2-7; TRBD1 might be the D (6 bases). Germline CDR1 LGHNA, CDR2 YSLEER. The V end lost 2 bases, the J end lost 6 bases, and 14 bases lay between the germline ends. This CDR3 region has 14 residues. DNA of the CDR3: TGCGCCAGCAGCCAACTGGACAGAACATCCGAGCAGTACTTC. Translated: CASSQLDRTSEQYF.

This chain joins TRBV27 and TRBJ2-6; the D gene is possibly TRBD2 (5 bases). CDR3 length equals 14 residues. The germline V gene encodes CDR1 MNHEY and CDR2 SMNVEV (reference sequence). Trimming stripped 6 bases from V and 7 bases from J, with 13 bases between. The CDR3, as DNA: TGTGCCAGCAGCCGTCCGGAGGTAGCCAACGTCCTGACTTTC. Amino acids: CASSRPEVANVLTF. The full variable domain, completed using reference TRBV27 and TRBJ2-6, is EAQVTQNPRYLITVTGKKLTVTCSQNMNHEYMSWYRQDPGLGLRQIYYSMNVEVTDKGDVPEGYKVSRKEKRNFPLILESPSPNQTSLYFCASSRPEVANVLTFGAGSRLTVL.

CDR3 nucleotides: TGTGCCAGCAGCTTGGGGTTGCGAGAGACCCAGTACTTC. Protein: CASSLGLRETQYF. The chain carries TRBV5-4 and TRBJ2-5; D remains unclear. The germline gives CDR1 SGHNT, CDR2 YYREEE (reference sequence). The CDR3 length is 13 residues. V lost 0 bases to trimming and J lost 4 bases, with 7 bases between them.

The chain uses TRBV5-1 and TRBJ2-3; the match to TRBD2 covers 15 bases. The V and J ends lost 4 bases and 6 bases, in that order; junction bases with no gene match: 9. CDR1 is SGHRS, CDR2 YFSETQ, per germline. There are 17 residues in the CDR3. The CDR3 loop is CASSTGLAGGPRDTQYF. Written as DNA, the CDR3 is TGCGCCAGCAGCACGGGACTAGCGGGGGGTCCCAGGGATACGCAGTATTTT. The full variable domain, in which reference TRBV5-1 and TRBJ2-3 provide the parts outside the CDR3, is KAGVTQTPRYLIKTRGQQVTLSCSPISGHRSVSWYQQTPGQGLQFLFEYFSETQRNKGNFPGRFSGRQFSNSRSEMNVSTLELGDSALYLCASSTGLAGGPRDTQYFGPGTRLTVL.

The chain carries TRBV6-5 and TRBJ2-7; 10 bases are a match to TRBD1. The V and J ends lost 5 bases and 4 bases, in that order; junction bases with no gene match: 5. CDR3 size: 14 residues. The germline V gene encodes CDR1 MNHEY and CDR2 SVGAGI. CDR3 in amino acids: CASSRDRGSYEQYF. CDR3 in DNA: TGTGCCAGCAGTCGGGACAGGGGTAGTTACGAGCAGTACTTC.

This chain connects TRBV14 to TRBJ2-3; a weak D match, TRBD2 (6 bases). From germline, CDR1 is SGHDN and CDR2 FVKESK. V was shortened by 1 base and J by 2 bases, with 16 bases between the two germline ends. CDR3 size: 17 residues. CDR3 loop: CASSQGRGSMYTDTQYF. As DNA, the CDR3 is TGTGCCAGCAGCCAAGGGCGGGGCTCCATGTACACAGATACGCAGTATTTT.

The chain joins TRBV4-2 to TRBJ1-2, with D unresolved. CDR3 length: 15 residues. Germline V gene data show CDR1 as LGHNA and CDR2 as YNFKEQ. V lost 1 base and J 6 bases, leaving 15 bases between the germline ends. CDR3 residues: CASSQAWAETNGYTF. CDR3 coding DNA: TGTGCCAGCAGCCAAGCCTGGGCTGAGACCAATGGCTACACCTTC.

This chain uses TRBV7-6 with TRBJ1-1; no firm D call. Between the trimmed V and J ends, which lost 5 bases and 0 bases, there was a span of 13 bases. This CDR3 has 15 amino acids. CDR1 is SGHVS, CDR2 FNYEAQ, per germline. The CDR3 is CASSIGRVMNTEAFF. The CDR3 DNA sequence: TGTGCCAGCAGCATAGGTCGGGTCATGAACACTGAAGCTTTCTTT.

CDR3 region: CASGLPRVTDLGYGYTF. The CDR3 DNA reads TGTGCTAGTGGTTTGCCACGGGTAACAGACCTAGGTTATGGCTACACCTTC. The chain links TRBV12-5 to TRBJ1-2; D uncertain. The germline gives CDR1 LGHNT, CDR2 FRNRAP. Trimming took 2 bases from V and 5 from J, leaving 21 bases between them. The CDR3 runs 17 residues.

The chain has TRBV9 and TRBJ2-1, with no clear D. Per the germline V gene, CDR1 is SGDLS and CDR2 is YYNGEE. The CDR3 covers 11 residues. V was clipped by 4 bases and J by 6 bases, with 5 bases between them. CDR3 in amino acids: CASSSTNEQFF. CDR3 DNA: TGTGCCAGCAGCTCTACCAATGAGCAGTTCTTC.

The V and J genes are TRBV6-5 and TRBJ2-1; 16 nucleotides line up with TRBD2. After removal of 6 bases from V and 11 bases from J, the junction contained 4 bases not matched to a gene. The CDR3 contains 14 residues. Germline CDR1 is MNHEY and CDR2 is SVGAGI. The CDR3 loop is CASSSGLAGGKQFF. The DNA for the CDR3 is TGTGCCAGCAGCTCGGGACTAGCGGGAGGGAAGCAGTTCTTC.

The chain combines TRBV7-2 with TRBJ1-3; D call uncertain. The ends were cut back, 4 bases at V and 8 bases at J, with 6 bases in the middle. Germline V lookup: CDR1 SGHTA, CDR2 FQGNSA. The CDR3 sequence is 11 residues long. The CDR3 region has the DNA TGTGCCAGCAGCTACGCGGACACCATATATTTT. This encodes CASSYADTIYF.

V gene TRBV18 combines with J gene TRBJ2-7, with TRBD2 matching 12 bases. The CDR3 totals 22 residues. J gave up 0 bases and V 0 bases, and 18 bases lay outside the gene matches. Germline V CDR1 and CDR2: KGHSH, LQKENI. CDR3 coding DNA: TGTGCCAGCTCACCACCCCCTAGCAGCCCGGGACTAGCGGGTCGAAGCTCCTACGAGCAGTACTTC. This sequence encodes CASSPPPSSPGLAGRSSYEQYF.

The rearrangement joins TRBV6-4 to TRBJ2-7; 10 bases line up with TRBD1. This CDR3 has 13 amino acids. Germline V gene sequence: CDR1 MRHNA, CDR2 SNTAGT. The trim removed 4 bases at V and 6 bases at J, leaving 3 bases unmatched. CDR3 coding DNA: TGTGCCAGCAGTGGGGACAGGGGTTCCGAGCAGTACTTC. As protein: CASSGDRGSEQYF.

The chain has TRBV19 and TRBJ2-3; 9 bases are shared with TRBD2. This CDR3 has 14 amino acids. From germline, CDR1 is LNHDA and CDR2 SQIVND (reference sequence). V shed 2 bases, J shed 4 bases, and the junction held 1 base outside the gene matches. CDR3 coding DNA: TGTGCCAGTAGTATAATAGCGGGAGCAGATACGCAGTATTTT. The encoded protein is CASSIIAGADTQYF.

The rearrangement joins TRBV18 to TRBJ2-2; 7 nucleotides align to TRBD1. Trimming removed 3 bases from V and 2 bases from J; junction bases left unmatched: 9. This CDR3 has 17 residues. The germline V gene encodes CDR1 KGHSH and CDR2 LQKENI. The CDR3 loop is CASSPLNRQGNTGELFF. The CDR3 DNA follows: TGTGCCAGCTCACCCCTCAACAGACAGGGTAACACCGGGGAGCTGTTTTTT.

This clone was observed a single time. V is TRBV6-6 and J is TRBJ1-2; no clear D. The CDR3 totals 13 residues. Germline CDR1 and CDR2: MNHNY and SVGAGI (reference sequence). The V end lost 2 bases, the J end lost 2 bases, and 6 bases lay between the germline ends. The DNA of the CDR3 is TGTGCCAGCAGTTACCCCCAGAACTATGGCTACACCTTC. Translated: CASSYPQNYGYTF.